These 32 T cell receptor beta chains were sequenced from one sample in a study of OX40 agonist ivuxolimab in advanced cancers. Using immunoSEQ multiplex PCR, the repertoire was profiled, and TCRdb retains in-frame clones only, with some absent. This repertoire shows 15,000 to 25,000 clones, nearly 70% found once; its top ten account for approximately 12%. Source: CD4+ or CD8+ T cells sorted from blood, taken in a trial of the OX40 agonist ivuxolimab. The origin of the receptors is an adult with an advanced solid tumor such as melanoma, head and neck, liver or kidney cancer.

The rearrangement links TRBV7-6 to TRBJ2-1; D is unclear. Between the trimmed V and J ends, which lost 3 bases and 6 bases, there was a span of 15 bases. This CDR3 region has 15 residues. The germline CDR1 and CDR2 sequences are SGHVS and FNYEAQ. CDR3 bases: TGTGCCAGCAGCTTCGCGGCAGGTGGGGTCAATGAGCAGTTCTTC. Protein product: CASSFAAGGVNEQFF.

This chain joins TRBV7-8 and TRBJ2-7; maybe TRBD2 (6 bases). This CDR3 has 13 residues. The V and J ends lost 5 bases and 3 bases respectively, with 11 bases between them. The germline V gene has CDR1 SGHVS and CDR2 FQNEAQ. CDR3 coding DNA: TGTGCCAGCAGCCCGCGGGACGGCTACGAGCAGTACTTC. Encoded protein: CASSPRDGYEQYF.

This clone showed up just once. V is TRBV7-8 and J is TRBJ2-3; 9 bases are a match to TRBD2. V was pared by 3 bases and J by 2 bases, with 6 bases of the junction left unmatched. From germline, CDR1 is SGHVS and CDR2 FQNEAQ. The CDR3 totals 16 residues. In DNA form, the CDR3 reads TGTGCCAGCAGCTTCCAGGCTAGCGGGGCCACAGATACGCAGTATTTT. Translated: CASSFQASGATDTQYF.

The CDR3 is CASSLRLAVSYNEQFF. CDR3 DNA: TGTGCCAGCAGTTTACGCCTAGCGGTCTCCTACAATGAGCAGTTCTTC. This chain connects TRBV27 to TRBJ2-1; 7 nucleotides align to TRBD2. Per germline, CDR1 MNHEY and CDR2 SMNVEV (reference sequence). The length of the CDR3 is 16 residues. The V segment lost 2 bases and the J segment 0 bases; nucleotides outside the gene matches: 4.

This clone showed up just once. This chain joins TRBV25-1 and TRBJ1-2; D is possibly TRBD1 (6 bases). There are 13 residues in the CDR3. CDR1 is MGHDK and CDR2 is SYGVNS in the germline V gene. V was trimmed by 3 bases and J by 3 bases, leaving 8 bases between them. CDR3 residues: CASSDEGDYGYTF. Here the CDR3 DNA reads TGTGCCAGCAGTGACGAGGGGGACTATGGCTACACCTTC.

The chain is built from TRBV20-1 and TRBJ2-3; D gene unclear. The CDR3 is 11 amino acids. The germline V and J ends were trimmed by 6 bases and 5 bases, with 9 bases remaining between them. Germline CDR1 and CDR2: DFQATT and SNEGSKA (reference sequence). The chain's CDR3 is CSAEKGDTQYF. The CDR3, as DNA: TGCAGTGCCGAGAAGGGAGATACGCAGTATTTT.

The chain carries TRBV4-2 and TRBJ1-1; tentatively, D is TRBD1 (5 bases). Between the trimmed V and J ends, which lost 3 bases and 1 base, there was a span of 12 bases. CDR1 LGHNA and CDR2 YNFKEQ come from the germline V gene. This CDR3 has 15 amino acids. The CDR3 DNA sequence: TGTGCCAGCAGCCAGCCCGGGACCGCGAACACTGAAGCTTTCTTT. It yields the protein CASSQPGTANTEAFF.

This clone was counted only a few times. The rearrangement uses TRBV7-6 and TRBJ2-7; 8 nucleotides align to TRBD2. Per the germline V gene, CDR1 is SGHVS and CDR2 is FNYEAQ. This CDR3 region has 15 residues. V lost 6 bases and J lost 2; bases outside the gene matches: 9. The CDR3 spells CASSYRAGETYEQYF. CDR3 bases: TGTGCCAGCAGTTACCGAGCGGGAGAGACCTACGAGCAGTACTTC.

The table lists this clone with many counts. The gene calls are TRBV5-6 and TRBJ2-1, with 12 bases lining up with TRBD2. The CDR3 spans 15 residues. Germline loops: CDR1 SGHDT, CDR2 YYEEEE. Losses at the gene ends were 3 bases for V and 4 bases for J; bases not matched to a gene: 2. The CDR3: CASSWGTSGYNEQFF. Here the CDR3 DNA reads TGTGCCAGCAGCTGGGGGACTAGCGGGTACAATGAGCAGTTCTTC.

V usage is TRBV27 and J usage is TRBJ2-1; D remains unclear. This CDR3 comprises 12 residues. Trimming removed 6 bases from V and 7 bases from J, with 10 bases in between. CDR1 and CDR2 from the germline V gene are MNHEY and SMNVEV (reference sequence). In nucleotides, the CDR3 is TGTGCCAGCAGAATCGGCCCGAATGAGCAGTTCTTC. This encodes CASRIGPNEQFF.

V is TRBV2 and J is TRBJ1-4; D unclear. There are 15 residues in the CDR3. The V gene lost 3 bases and the J gene lost 0 bases, with 8 bases spanning the gap. Germline CDR1 SNHLY, CDR2 FYNNEI. The chain's CDR3 is CASSEPGATNEKLFF. CDR3 nucleotides: TGTGCCAGCAGTGAGCCCGGCGCAACTAATGAAAAACTGTTTTTT.

This clone is labeled medium-sized (0.01 to 0.1%). The chain links TRBV27 to TRBJ2-1; the D is unclear. CDR1 is MNHEY, CDR2 SMNVEV, per germline (reference sequence). The CDR3 runs to 16 residues. The V end lost 0 bases, the J end lost 1 base, and 10 bases lay between the germline ends. The CDR3 nucleotides read TGTGCCAGCAGTTTATCTAGCCCGAGATCCTACAATGAGCAGTTCTTC. Encoded protein: CASSLSSPRSYNEQFF.

This chain uses TRBV28 with TRBJ2-3, with unresolved D. The V gene lost 7 bases and the J gene lost 1 base, with 6 bases spanning the gap. Looked up from germline, CDR1 is MDHEN and CDR2 is SYDVKM. The CDR3 runs to 12 residues. In DNA form, the CDR3 reads TGTGCCAGCAATCACGGCACAGATACGCAGTATTTT. Amino acids: CASNHGTDTQYF.

The CDR3 region has the DNA TGCGCCAGCAGCTTGGCCATGGGGGACTACTACAATGAGCAGTTCTTC. Encoded protein: CASSLAMGDYYNEQFF. The V and J genes are TRBV5-1 and TRBJ2-1; 7 nucleotides line up with TRBD2. CDR3 length: 16 residues. V lost 0 bases and J lost 3; bases outside the gene matches: 6. Germline CDR1 and CDR2: SGHRS and YFSETQ.

This rearrangement joins TRBV12-1 to TRBJ2-7; TRBD2 is the table's D call and was not checked against the DNA. TRBV12-1 is labeled a pseudogene. This CDR3 is built from 16 residues. Here the CDR3 reads CASSFARREGAYEQYF. CDR3 coding DNA: TGTGCCAGCAGCTTTGCGCGGCGGGAGGGCGCCTACGAGCAGTACTTC.

This chain links TRBV11-2 with TRBJ2-3; D unresolved. The V gene lost 3 bases and the J gene lost 6 bases, with 7 bases spanning the gap. Germline V gene data show CDR1 as SGHAT and CDR2 as FQNNGV. The CDR3 length is 12 residues. CDR3 bases: TGTGCCAGCAGCTTTCCGTGGGATACGCAGTATTTT. This translates into CASSFPWDTQYF.

This clone showed up many times. The chain employs TRBV28 and TRBJ1-2; D may be TRBD1 (5 bases). This CDR3 has 14 amino acids. Trimming removed 2 bases at V and 3 bases at J, with 10 bases between. Germline loops: CDR1 MDHEN, CDR2 SYDVKM. The CDR3 spells CASSLRQIYYGYTF. CDR3 nucleotide sequence: TGTGCCAGCAGTTTAAGACAGATTTACTATGGCTACACCTTC.

The J gene is TRBJ2-7, the V gene TRBV27; D assignment may be TRBD1 or TRBD2 (6 bases each). This CDR3 has 12 amino acids. The ends were cut back, 4 bases at V and 9 bases at J, with 13 bases in the middle. The V gene's germline CDR1 is MNHEY and CDR2 SMNVEV (reference sequence). CDR3 in amino acids: CASSSEGEGQYF. In nucleotides, the CDR3 is TGTGCCAGCAGTTCGGAGGGGGAAGGGCAGTACTTC.

The V call is TRBV16, the J call TRBJ2-1; possible D gene TRBD1, 6 bases. V was cut by 3 bases and J by 4 bases, with 13 bases left in between. The length of the CDR3 is 15 residues. Germline V lookup: CDR1 KGHSY, CDR2 FQNENV. The CDR3, as DNA: TGTGCCAGCAGCCAGCCGGGACACTATTACAATGAGCAGTTCTTC. As protein: CASSQPGHYYNEQFF.

V is TRBV6-6 and J is TRBJ2-7, with D tentatively TRBD1 or TRBD2 (5 bases each). The V end was cut by 7 bases, the J end by 4 bases, with 20 bases between. CDR1 is MNHNY, CDR2 SVGAGI, per germline (reference sequence). The CDR3 length is 15 residues. The CDR3 spells CASNMEDTPFYEQYF. The CDR3 DNA reads TGTGCCAGCAATATGGAGGACACACCATTTTACGAGCAGTACTTC.

The chain uses TRBV2 and TRBJ2-7; D may match TRBD1 or TRBD2 (5 bases each). The germline CDR1 and CDR2 sequences are SNHLY and FYNNEI. This CDR3 has 15 residues. V was shortened by 1 base and J by 4 bases, with 14 bases between the two germline ends. The CDR3 loop reads CASSEVTGGTYEQYF. The CDR3 nucleotides read TGTGCCAGCAGTGAAGTCACAGGAGGAACATACGAGCAGTACTTC.

This chain joins TRBV28 and TRBJ1-5; the D gene is possibly TRBD1 (6 bases). CDR1 and CDR2 from the germline V gene are MDHEN and SYDVKM. The CDR3 is 15 amino acids. V was trimmed by 2 bases and J by 7 bases, leaving 15 bases between them. CDR3 loop: CASSLIGGLRQPQHF. CDR3 in DNA: TGTGCCAGCAGTTTAATCGGGGGGCTCAGACAGCCCCAGCATTTT.

The V and J genes are TRBV11-2 and TRBJ2-7; 10 positions match TRBD2. Unmatched junction bases numbered 10, after V lost 3 bases and J lost 2 bases. CDR1 SGHAT and CDR2 FQNNGV come from the germline V gene. This CDR3 is built from 17 residues. CDR3 sequence (DNA): TGTGCCAGCAGCTTCGAACGGACTAGCGGCATAACCTACGAGCAGTACTTC. Translated: CASSFERTSGITYEQYF.

The J gene is TRBJ2-5, the V gene TRBV5-6; D tentatively reads TRBD1 or TRBD2 (7 bases each). CDR1 SGHDT and CDR2 YYEEEE come from the germline V gene. The CDR3 has 15 residues. Trimming took 0 bases from V and 5 from J, leaving 14 bases between them. In nucleotides, the CDR3 is TGTGCCAGCAGCTTGGGGGAGGGGGCAGGGGAGACCCAGTACTTC. Protein: CASSLGEGAGETQYF.

On this clone: Germline is not matched at one junction end, which may reflect a read error. V usage is TRBV7-9 and J usage is TRBJ1-4; no firm D call. This CDR3 has 15 residues. CDR1 SEHNR and CDR2 FQNEAQ come from the germline V gene (reference sequence). CDR3 coding DNA: TGTGCCAGAAGCTTGGAGCGGTCTTGGCGTGAAAAACTGTTTTTT. The encoded protein is CARSLERSWREKLFF.

The table lists this clone with many counts. The chain carries TRBV29-1 and TRBJ1-2; D perhaps matches TRBD1 (5 bases). The CDR3 length is 15 residues. Germline assignment: CDR1 SQVTM and CDR2 ANQGSEA. V lost 0 bases and J lost 4, with 15 bases in between. CDR3 protein: CSVEDQGHGSYGYTF. The CDR3, as DNA: TGCAGCGTTGAAGATCAGGGTCATGGTAGCTATGGCTACACCTTC.

V usage is TRBV30 and J usage is TRBJ1-1; 8 bases match TRBD1. CDR1 GTSNPN and CDR2 SVGIG come from the germline V gene (reference sequence). Trimming took 3 bases from V and 5 from J; bases not matched to a gene: 2. This CDR3 has 12 amino acids. CDR3 residues: CAWRRQGTEAFF. The DNA for the CDR3 is TGTGCCTGGAGACGACAGGGGACTGAAGCTTTCTTT.

Note on this clone: One junction end does not reproduce the germline sequence, and a read error may be involved. The rearrangement uses TRBV28 and TRBJ1-1; 7 nucleotides match TRBD1. The CDR3 consists of 14 residues. Germline CDR1 is MDHEN and CDR2 is SYDVKM. The CDR3 region has the DNA TGTGCCAGCAATTTAACAGGGGCTGACACTGAAGCTTTCTTT. Its protein is CASNLTGADTEAFF.

The chain joins TRBV27 to TRBJ1-4, with D perhaps matching TRBD1 (6 bases). The V gene lost 5 bases and the J gene lost 0 bases, with 13 bases spanning the gap. The CDR3 is made up of 16 amino acids. Germline-derived CDR1 and CDR2 are MNHEY and SMNVEV (reference sequence). For the CDR3, the DNA is TGTGCCAGCAGTCCCCACAGGGACCCAACTAATGAAAAACTGTTTTTT. Its translation is CASSPHRDPTNEKLFF.

The chain has TRBV5-1 and TRBJ2-7; TRBD2 matches 8 bases. The CDR3 contains 15 residues. Trimming at V came to 0 bases and at J to 3 bases, leaving 5 bases not matched to a gene. Germline-derived CDR1 and CDR2 are SGHRS and YFSETQ. The CDR3 coding sequence is TGCGCCAGCAGCTTGGTCGGGGGGGCCTTCTACGAGCAGTACTTC. Encoded protein: CASSLVGGAFYEQYF.

The V call is TRBV4-1, the J call TRBJ1-2; D is uncertain. V lost 2 bases to trimming and J lost 10 bases, with 11 bases between them. Germline V gives CDR1 MGHRA, CDR2 YSYEKL. The CDR3 sequence is 12 residues long. The DNA for the CDR3 is TGCGCCAGCAGCCAATCACCGTGGACCTACACCTTC. It codes for CASSQSPWTYTF.

The chain has TRBV4-1 and TRBJ2-5; 11 bases agree with TRBD2. The DNA end is more similar to TRBJ2-7, so the J call may be wrong. The germline V gene encodes CDR1 MGHRA and CDR2 YSYEKL. The CDR3 runs to 14 residues. The CDR3, as DNA: TGCGCCAGCAGCCAAACTAGCGGGGGATACGAGCAGTACTTC. Translated: CASSQTSGGYEQYF.